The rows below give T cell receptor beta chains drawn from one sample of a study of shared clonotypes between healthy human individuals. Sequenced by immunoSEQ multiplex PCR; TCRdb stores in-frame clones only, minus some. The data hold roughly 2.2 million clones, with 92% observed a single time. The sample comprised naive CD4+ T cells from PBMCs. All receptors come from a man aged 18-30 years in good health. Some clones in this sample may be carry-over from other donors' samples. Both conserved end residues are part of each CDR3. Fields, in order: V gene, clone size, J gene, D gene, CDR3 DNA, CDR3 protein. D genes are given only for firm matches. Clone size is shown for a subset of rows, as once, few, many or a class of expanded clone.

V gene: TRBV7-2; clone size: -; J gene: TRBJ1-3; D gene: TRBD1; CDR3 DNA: TGTGCCAGCAGCCCCTGGACAGGGGCTGGAAACACCATATATTTT; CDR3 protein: CASSPWTGAGNTIYF
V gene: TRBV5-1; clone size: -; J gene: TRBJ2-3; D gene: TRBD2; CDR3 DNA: TGCGCCAGCAGCTTTGGGGGACTAGCGGGAGGTGGCACAGATACGCAGTATTTT; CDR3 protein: CASSFGGLAGGGTDTQYF
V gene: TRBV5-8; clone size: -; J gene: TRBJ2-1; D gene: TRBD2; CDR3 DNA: TGTGCCAGCAGCATCGGACTAGCGGGAGGGTACGAGCAGTTCTTC; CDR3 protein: CASSIGLAGGYEQFF
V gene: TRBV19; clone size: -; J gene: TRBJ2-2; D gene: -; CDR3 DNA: TGTGCCAGTAGTTGGCAGGGTACCGGGGAGCTGTTTTTT; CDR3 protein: CASSWQGTGELFF
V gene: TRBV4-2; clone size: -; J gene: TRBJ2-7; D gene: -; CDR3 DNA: TGTGCCAGCAGCCCAGACGCCGGGACACACACCTACGAGCAGTACTTC; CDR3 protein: CASSPDAGTHTYEQYF
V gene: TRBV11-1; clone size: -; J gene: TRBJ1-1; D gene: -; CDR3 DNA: TGTGCCAGCAGCAGAGCAAGGGCTGGTACTGAAGCTTTCTTT; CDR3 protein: CASSRARAGTEAFF
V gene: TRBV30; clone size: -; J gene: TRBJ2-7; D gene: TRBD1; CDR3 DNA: TGTGCCTGGAGTCCCCGGGACAGGTCGACCTACGAGCAGTACTTC; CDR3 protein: CAWSPRDRSTYEQYF
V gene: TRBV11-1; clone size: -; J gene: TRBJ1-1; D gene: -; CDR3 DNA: TGTGCCAGCAGCTTAATCCGAAACACTGAAGCTTTCTTT; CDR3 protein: CASSLIRNTEAFF
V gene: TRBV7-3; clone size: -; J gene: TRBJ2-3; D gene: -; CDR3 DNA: TGTGCCAGCAGCATACCCGGTGTTGATACGCAGTATTTT; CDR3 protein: CASSIPGVDTQYF
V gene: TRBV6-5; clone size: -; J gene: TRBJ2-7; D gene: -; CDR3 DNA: TGTGCCAGCAGTATCCGGGACTCCTCTTACGAGCAGTACTTC; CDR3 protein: CASSIRDSSYEQYF
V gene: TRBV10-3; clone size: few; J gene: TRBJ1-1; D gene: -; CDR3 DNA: TGTGCCATCAGTGAGTCGGCGGACAACACTGAAGCTTTCTTT; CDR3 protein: CAISESADNTEAFF
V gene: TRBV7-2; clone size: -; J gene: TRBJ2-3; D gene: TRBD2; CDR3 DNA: TGTGCCAGCAGCTTACGCGGCGGGACTAGCGGTTCAGTTACGCAGTATTTT; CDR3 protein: CASSLRGGTSGSVTQYF
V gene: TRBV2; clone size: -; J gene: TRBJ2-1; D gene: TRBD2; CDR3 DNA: TGTGCCAGCAGCTTAGGACTAGCGGACGGGAATGAGCAGTTCTTC; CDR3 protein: CASSLGLADGNEQFF
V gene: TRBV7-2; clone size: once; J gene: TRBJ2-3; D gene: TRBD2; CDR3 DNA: TGTGCCAGCAGCTTAGCACACACCGGGACAGTTGGACTAGCGAGGACAGATACGCAGTATTTT; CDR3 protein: CASSLAHTGTVGLARTDTQYF
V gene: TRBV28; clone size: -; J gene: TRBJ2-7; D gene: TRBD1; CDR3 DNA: TGTGCCAGTCGAGGACAGGGGTTCTCCTACGAGCAGTACTTC; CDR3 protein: CASRGQGFSYEQYF
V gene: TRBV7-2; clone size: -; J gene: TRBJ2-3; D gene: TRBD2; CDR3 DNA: TGTGCCAGCAGCTTAGAACTAGCGGGCTTTACGCAGTATTTT; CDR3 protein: CASSLELAGFTQYF
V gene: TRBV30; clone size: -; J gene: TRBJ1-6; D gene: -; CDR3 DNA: TGTGCCTGGAGTAGAAGACAGACGAATTCACCCCTCCACTTT; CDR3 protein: CAWSRRQTNSPLHF
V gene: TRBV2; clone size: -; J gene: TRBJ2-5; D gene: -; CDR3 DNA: TGTGCCAGCAAAGAAGAGACCCAGTACTTC; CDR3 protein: CASKEETQYF
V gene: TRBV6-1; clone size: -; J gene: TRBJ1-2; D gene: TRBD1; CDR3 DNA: TGTGCCACCCGACAGGGGCCCTACGGTGGCTACACCTTC; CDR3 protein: CATRQGPYGGYTF
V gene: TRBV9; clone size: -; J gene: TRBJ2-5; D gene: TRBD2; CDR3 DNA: TGTGCCAGCAGCGTAGGTCAACTAGCGGGAGGGCTGGGGGAGACCCAGTACTTC; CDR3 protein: CASSVGQLAGGLGETQYF
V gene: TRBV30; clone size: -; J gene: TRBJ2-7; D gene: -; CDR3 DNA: TGTGCCTGGAGTGTATTTCTTCGGGCAGGGGGGTCCTACGAGCAGTACTTC; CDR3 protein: CAWSVFLRAGGSYEQYF
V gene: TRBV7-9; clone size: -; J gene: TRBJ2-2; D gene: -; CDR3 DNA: TGTGCCAGCAGCTTATACGCGGCAGGGCCTAGCGCGAACACCGGGGAGCTGTTTTTT; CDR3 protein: CASSLYAAGPSANTGELFF
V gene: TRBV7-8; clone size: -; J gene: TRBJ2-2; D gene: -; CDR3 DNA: TGTGCCAGCAGCTTAGCGGGCCGACTTAGGTCCGGGGAGCTGTTTTTT; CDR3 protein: CASSLAGRLRSGELFF
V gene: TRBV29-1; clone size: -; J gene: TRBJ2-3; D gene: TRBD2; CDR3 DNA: TGCAGCGCCGGACTAGCGGGAGTCTCAGATACGCAGTATTTT; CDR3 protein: CSAGLAGVSDTQYF
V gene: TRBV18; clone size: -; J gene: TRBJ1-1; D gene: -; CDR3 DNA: TGTGCCAGCTCACTACAATACACAGGGCTGGCTGAAGCTTTCTTT; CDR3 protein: CASSLQYTGLAEAFF
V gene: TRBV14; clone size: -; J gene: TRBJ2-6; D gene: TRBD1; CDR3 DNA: TGTGCCAGCAGCCAAGGAGGGACAGGGACCTCTGGGGCCAACGTCCTGACTTTC; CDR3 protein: CASSQGGTGTSGANVLTF
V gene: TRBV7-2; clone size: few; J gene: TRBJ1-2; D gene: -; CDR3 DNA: TGTGCCAGCAGCTTAGACGCTTCAGGAGGCTATGGCTACACCTTC; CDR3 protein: CASSLDASGGYGYTF
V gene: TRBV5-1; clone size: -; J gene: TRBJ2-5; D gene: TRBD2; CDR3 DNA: TGCGCCAGCAGACGGGGGGACGGAGAGACCCAGTACTTC; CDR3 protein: CASRRGDGETQYF
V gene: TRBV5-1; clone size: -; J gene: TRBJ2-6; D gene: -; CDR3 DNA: TGCGCCAGCAGCTTGGATGGTAGGAGTGGGGCCAACGTCCTGACTTTC; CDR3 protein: CASSLDGRSGANVLTF
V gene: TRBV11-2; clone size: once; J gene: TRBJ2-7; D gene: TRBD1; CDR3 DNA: TGTGCCAGCAGCTCCCGATATCCGGGACAGGGTAACTACGAGCAGTACTTC; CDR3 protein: CASSSRYPGQGNYEQYF
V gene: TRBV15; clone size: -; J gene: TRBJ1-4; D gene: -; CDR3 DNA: TGTGCCACCAGCAGAGGTGCGTCGGCAGGGAATGAAAAACTGTTTTTT; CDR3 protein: CATSRGASAGNEKLFF
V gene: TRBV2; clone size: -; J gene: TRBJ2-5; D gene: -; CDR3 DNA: TGTGCCAGCAGTTGGGACAACCAAGAGACCCAGTACTTC; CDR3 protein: CASSWDNQETQYF
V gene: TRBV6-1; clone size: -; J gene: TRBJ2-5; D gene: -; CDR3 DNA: TGTGCCAGCAGCGCCCTAAGGGGTTTAGTGGAGACCCAGTACTTC; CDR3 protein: CASSALRGLVETQYF
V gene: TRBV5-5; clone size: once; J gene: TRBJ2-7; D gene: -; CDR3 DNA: TGTGCCAGCAGTCCTGACTCGTACTACGAGCAGTACTTC; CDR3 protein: CASSPDSYYEQYF
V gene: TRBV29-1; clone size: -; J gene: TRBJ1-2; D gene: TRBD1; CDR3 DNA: TGCAGCGGGAGAGACAGGGTTCCGGATGGCTACACCTTC; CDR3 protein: CSGRDRVPDGYTF
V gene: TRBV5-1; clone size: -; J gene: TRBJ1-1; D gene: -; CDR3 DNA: TGCGCCAGCAGTTCGGACAGACCGAACACTGAAGCTTTCTTT; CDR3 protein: CASSSDRPNTEAFF
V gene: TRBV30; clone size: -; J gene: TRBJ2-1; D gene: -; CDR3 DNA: TGTGCCTGGAGTCAGGCGGCCCTCTCCTACAATGAGCAGTTCTTC; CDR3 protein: CAWSQAALSYNEQFF
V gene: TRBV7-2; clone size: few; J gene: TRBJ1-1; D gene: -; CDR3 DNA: TGTGCCAGCAGCTTAGTAATGCGGGACACTGAAGCTTTCTTT; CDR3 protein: CASSLVMRDTEAFF
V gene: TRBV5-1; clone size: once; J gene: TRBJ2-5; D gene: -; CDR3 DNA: TGCGCCAGCAGCACACAGGGACCTACCCAAGAGACCCAGTACTTC; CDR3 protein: CASSTQGPTQETQYF
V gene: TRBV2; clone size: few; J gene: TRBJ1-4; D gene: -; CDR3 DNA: TGTGCCGGCTCCAGGCCGGGGACAACTAATGAAAAACTGTTTTTT; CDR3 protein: CAGSRPGTTNEKLFF
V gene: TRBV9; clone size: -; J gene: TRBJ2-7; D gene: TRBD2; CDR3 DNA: TGTGCCAGCAGCGTGCCCGGGACTAGCGGGGCCTACGAGCAGTACTTC; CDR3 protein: CASSVPGTSGAYEQYF
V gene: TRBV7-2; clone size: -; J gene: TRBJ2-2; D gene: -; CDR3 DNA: TGTGCCAGCAGCTTAGCGGGGGGAACCGGGGAGCTGTTTTTT; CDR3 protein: CASSLAGGTGELFF